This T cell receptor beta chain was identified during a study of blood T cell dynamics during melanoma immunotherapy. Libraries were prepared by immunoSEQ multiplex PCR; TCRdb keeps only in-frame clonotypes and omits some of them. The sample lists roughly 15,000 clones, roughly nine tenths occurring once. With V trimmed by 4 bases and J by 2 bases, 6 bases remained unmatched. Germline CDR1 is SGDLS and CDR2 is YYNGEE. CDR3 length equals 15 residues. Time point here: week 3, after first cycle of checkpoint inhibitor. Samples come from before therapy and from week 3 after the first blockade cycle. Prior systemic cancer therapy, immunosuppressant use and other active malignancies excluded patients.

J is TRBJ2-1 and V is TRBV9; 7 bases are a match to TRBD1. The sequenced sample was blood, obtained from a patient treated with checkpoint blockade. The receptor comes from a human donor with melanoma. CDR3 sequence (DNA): TGTGCCAGCAGCTCCCGGGACAGCCCCTACAATGAGCAGTTCTTC. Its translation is CASSSRDSPYNEQFF. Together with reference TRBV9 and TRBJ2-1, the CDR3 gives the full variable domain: DSGVTQTPKHLITATGQRVTLRCSPRSGDLSVYWYQQSLDQGLQFLIQYYNGEERAKGNILERFSAQQFPDLHSELNLSSLELGDSALYFCASSSRDSPYNEQFFGPGTRLTVL.